This entry describes one T cell receptor (beta chain). The antigen this receptor binds is unknown. The sample holds no much larger clone one base away, and base qualities are not on file. The same CDR3 can be traced to other DNA sequences in this sample. Taken from cysteine to phenylalanine, the CDR3 has 16 residues. CDR3 DNA is the only sequence kept; it has 48 bases, read in frame from the first base. CDR1 and CDR2 are read off the germline V gene as KGHSH and LQKENI. After removal of 3 bases from V and 8 bases from J, the junction retains 10 bases not matched to a gene. This entry belongs to a study of blood T cell repertoires in COVID-19 (dated by TCRdb to the early 2020s). Study-level background: Samples from collaborators originated in the United States, Italy and Spain and spanned both the acute and convalescent phases of COVID-19. The repertoires were released in a freely available public database meant as a resource for research on the immune response to SARS-CoV-2. Sample metadata almost always included a de-identified subject ID, COVID-19 status, age in years and sex. HLA class I and class II types, where available, came from metadata supplied by the sample provider rather than from assay-based typing. Samples came from the ongoing ImmuneRACE study (first 160 participants) plus 1,254 subjects from 6 global collaborators. Deeply sampled blood TCRbeta repertoires from subjects exposed to, actively infected with, or recovered from COVID-19 were included in the dataset. The material from the prospective study consisted of cDNA or gDNA derived from T cells, B-cell-depleted T cells, or PBMCs. Results and caveats for the whole study, not just this receptor: The quantity of clinical and demographic metadata differed by source and by participant and was supplied without curation.

In the prospective study, participants were about 18 to 95 years old, resided in about two dozen geographic areas of the United States, and were enrolled through a virtual design. Cohort assignment in the prospective study relied on participant-reported clinical history from a screening survey and a study questionnaire. Recovered participants in ImmuneRACE Cohort 3 were defined as having two consecutive negative NP/OP PCR tests, clearance from a healthcare professional, or resolution of symptoms. In the prospective study, mobile phlebotomists collected whole blood, serum and a nasopharyngeal or oropharyngeal swab from each participant. Prospective study participants could optionally give additional blood draws and questionnaires over an approximately two-month period. Before DNA extraction, prospective study blood samples were shipped either frozen or at room temperature. TCRbeta CDR3 regions were amplified from genomic DNA by means of the immunoSEQ Assay, a bias-controlled multiplex PCR. Turning to the authors' computational methods: Nucleated cell counts per sample were estimated from amplification of reference gene primers within the assay. To quantify the absolute abundance of each unique TCRbeta CDR3 rearrangement, sequence reads were collapsed and filtered. For each sample, productive Simpson clonality was calculated as the square root of Simpson's diversity index over productive rearrangements. TCRdb re-hosts the immuneACCESS table, in-frame sequences only. Its copies lack some clones; in the studies checked, an unresolved V gene accounts for under half of them, and the cause for the rest is not known. V and J calls and clone size follow that table, whereas D and trimming were derived from the DNA. Here the sample has some 510,000 clones; approximately 88% occur a single time. The ten biggest clones cover approximately 1.8% of the sample.

This clonotype originated in a woman in her 40s who had recovered from COVID-19. The sample was PBMCs or T cells enriched from blood (not recorded which). The V and J genes are TRBV18 and TRBJ1-2, with 12 middle bases fitting TRBD1. The DNA sequence reads TGTGCCAGCTCACCTCCGGGACAGGGGGCAAGCGGGGGCTACACCTTC. Its product reads: CASSPPGQGASGGYTF.